Ten or more counts support the clone carrying this T cell receptor beta chain. Its target is not known. The data originate from a study of neurological immune-mediated disorders. Study observations and caveats: One related-CDR3 cluster, found by phylogenetic grouping, held repertoires of 18 of 34 multiple sclerosis patients and is a possible signature.

The unsorted libraries originated from 2 million PBMCs kept at -80 C. Losses at the gene ends were 2 bases for V and 6 bases for J; bases not matched to a gene: 3. This CDR3 is 15 amino acids long. Per the germline V gene, CDR1 is LGHDT and CDR2 is YNNKEL (reference sequence). 5'RACE with 10-nucleotide random UMIs generated the cDNA. TCRdb re-derived calls from the 5' RACE reads in MiXCR, one entry per CDR3 protein. The data show about 66,000 distinct CDR3 sequences, roughly 4.4% seen once. Sequencing input: PBMCs. This sequence was found in a woman between 65 and 79 years old with multiple sclerosis. The chain uses TRBV3-1 and TRBJ2-1, with 11 bases fitting TRBD2. The CDR3 is CASSQIGTSGNEQFF. CDR3 bases: TGTGCCAGCAGCCAAATCGGGACTAGCGGCAATGAGCAGTTCTTC.